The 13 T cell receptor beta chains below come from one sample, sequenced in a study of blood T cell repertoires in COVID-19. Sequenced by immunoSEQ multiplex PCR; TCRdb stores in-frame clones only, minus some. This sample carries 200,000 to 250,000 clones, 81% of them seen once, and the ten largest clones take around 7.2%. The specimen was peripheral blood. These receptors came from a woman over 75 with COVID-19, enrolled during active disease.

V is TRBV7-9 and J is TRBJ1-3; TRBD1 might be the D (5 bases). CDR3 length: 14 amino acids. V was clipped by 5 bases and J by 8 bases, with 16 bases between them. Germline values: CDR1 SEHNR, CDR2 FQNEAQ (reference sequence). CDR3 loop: CASSPLWGEDTIYF. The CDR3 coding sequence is TGTGCCAGCAGCCCTCTCTGGGGGGAAGACACCATATATTTT. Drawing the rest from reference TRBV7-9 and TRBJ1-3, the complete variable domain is DTGVSQNPRHKITKRGQNVTFRCDPISEHNRLYWYRQTLGQGPEFLTYFQNEAQLEKSRLLSDRFSAERPKGSFSTLEIQRTEQGDSAMYLCASSPLWGEDTIYFGEGSWLTVV.

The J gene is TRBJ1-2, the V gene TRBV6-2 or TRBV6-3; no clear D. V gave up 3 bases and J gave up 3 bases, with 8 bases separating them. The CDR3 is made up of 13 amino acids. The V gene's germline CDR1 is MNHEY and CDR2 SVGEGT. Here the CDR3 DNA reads TGTGCCAGCAGTTATTTCCTTGACTATGGCTACACCTTC. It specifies CASSYFLDYGYTF.

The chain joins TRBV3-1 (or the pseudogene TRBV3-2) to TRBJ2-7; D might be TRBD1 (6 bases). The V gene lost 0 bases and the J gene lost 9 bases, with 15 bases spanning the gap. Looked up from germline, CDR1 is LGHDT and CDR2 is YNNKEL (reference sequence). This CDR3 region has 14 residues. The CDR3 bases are TGTGCCAGCAGCCAAGAGGTGGGGGCGCGAGGGCAGTACTTC. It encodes CASSQEVGARGQYF.

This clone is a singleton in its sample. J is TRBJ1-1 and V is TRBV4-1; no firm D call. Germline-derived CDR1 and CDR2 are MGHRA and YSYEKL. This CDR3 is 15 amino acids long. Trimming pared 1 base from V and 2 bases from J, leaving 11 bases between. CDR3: CASSQVGRVNTEAFF. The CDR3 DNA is TGCGCCAGCAGCCAAGTTGGTCGGGTCAACACTGAAGCTTTCTTT.

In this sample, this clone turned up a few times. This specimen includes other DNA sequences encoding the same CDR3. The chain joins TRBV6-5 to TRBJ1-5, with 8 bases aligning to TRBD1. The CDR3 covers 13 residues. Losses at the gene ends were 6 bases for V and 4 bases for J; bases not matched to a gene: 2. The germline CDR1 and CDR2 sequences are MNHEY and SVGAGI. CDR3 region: CASSRQGNQPQHF. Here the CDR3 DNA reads TGTGCCAGCAGCCGACAGGGGAATCAGCCCCAGCATTTT.

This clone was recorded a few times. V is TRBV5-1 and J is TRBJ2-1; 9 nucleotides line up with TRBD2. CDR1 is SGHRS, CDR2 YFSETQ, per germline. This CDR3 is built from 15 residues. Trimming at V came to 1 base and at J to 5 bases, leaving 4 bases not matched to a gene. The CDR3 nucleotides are TGCGCCAGCAGCTTGATTAGCGGGAGAAACAATGAGCAGTTCTTC. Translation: CASSLISGRNNEQFF. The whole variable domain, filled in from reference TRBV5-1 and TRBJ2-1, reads KAGVTQTPRYLIKTRGQQVTLSCSPISGHRSVSWYQQTPGQGLQFLFEYFSETQRNKGNFPGRFSGRQFSNSRSEMNVSTLELGDSALYLCASSLISGRNNEQFFGPGTRLTVL.

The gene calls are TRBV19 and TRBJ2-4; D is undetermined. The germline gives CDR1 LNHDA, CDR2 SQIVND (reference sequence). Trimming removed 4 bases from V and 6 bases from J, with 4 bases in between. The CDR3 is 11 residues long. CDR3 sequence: CASSSRNIQYF. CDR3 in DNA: TGTGCCAGTAGTAGCAGAAACATTCAGTACTTC.

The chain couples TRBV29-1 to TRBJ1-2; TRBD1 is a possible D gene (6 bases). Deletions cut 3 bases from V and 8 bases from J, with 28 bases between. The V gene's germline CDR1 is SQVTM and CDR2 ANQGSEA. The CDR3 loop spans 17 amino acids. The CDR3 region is CSVDKWGQVEMSVGYTF. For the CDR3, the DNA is TGCAGCGTTGATAAGTGGGGACAAGTAGAAATGTCCGTGGGCTACACCTTC. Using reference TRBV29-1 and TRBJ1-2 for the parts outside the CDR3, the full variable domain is SAVISQKPSRDICQRGTSLTIQCQVDSQVTMMFWYRQQPGQSLTLIATANQGSEATYESGFVIDKFPISRPNLTFSTLTVSNMSPEDSSIYLCSVDKWGQVEMSVGYTFGSGTRLTVV.

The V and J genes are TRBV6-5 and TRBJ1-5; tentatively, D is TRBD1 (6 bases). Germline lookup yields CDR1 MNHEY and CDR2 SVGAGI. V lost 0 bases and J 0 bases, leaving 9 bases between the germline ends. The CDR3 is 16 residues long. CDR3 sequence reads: CASSYSTGYSNQPQHF. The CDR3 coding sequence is TGTGCCAGCAGTTACTCGACAGGTTATAGCAATCAGCCCCAGCATTTT.

The CDR3 loop reads CATSRPTGFTYEQYF. CDR3 sequence (DNA): TGTGCCACCAGCAGACCGACAGGCTTTACCTACGAGCAGTACTTC. This chain links TRBV15 with TRBJ2-7, with a possible D match to TRBD1 (6 bases). This CDR3 spans 15 amino acids. Per germline, CDR1 LNHNV and CDR2 YYDKDF (reference sequence). Deletions cut 2 bases from V and 2 bases from J, with 13 bases between.

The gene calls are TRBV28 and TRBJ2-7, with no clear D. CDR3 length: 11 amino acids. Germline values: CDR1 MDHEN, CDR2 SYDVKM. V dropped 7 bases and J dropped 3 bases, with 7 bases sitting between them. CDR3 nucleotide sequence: TGTGCCAGCACCGGTGACTACGAGCAGTACTTC. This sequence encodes CASTGDYEQYF.

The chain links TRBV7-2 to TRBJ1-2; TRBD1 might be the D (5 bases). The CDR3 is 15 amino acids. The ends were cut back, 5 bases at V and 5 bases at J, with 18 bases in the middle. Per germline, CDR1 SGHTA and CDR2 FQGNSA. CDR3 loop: CASSTNRISGYGYTF. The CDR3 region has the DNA TGTGCCAGCAGCACAAACAGAATCTCAGGGTATGGCTACACCTTC.

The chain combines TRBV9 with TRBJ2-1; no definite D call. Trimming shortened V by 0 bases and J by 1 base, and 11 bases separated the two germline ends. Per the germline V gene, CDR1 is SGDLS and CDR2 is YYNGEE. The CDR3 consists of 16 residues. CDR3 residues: CASSVVGGFSYNEQFF. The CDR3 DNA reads TGTGCCAGCAGCGTAGTTGGCGGCTTTTCCTACAATGAGCAGTTCTTC.